This TCR beta chain was sequenced in a study of blood T cell repertoires in COVID-19. Looking at the study overall: Spain, Italy and the United States supplied samples that represented acute and convalescent COVID-19. Sources were T cells, B-cell-depleted T cells, or PBMCs; the material itself was cDNA or gDNA.

Per the original data handling: Cell counts per sample came from amplifying reference gene primers. TCRdb's table, derived via immunoSEQ multiplex PCR, lists solely in-frame clones and lacks some. V and J calls and clone size are given by that table; D and trimming were obtained from the DNA. In the table there are some 80,000 clones, around four fifths of which are singletons. The receptor was derived from a human donor in a cohort sampled during active COVID-19. The specimen was peripheral blood.

The CDR3, as DNA: TGTGCCAGCCGGGGCCCTGGGAGGGATCAGCCCCAGCATTTT. Protein product: CASRGPGRDQPQHF. The chain uses TRBV2 and TRBJ1-5; D perhaps matches TRBD1 (5 bases). Germline loops: CDR1 SNHLY, CDR2 FYNNEI. Trimming took off 8 bases at V and 5 bases at J, with 16 bases between the two ends. The CDR3 has 14 residues.